This TCR beta chain was obtained from a study of human T cells and chemical hapten exposure. This clonotype has at least ten counts. Original analysis: A per-sample median of about 100,000 TCRs was observed, with counts ranging from roughly 20,000 to 690,600. One entry per CDR3 protein, called by TCRdb with MiXCR from the RACE reads. The V and J calls were determined by TCRdb, not by the authors. This sample carries about 380,000 distinct CDR3 sequences, around 6% of them seen once, and the ten largest clones take about 5.4%. Indicated time point: patch test 2, 6 weeks after DPC sensitization. Regarding treatment: therapeutic diphenylcyclopropenone sensitization with weekly scalp DPC. V lost 11 bases and J 2 bases, leaving 5 bases between the germline ends. From germline, CDR1 is ENHRY and CDR2 SYGVKD. The CDR3 length is 10 residues.

The chain combines TRBV10-3 with TRBJ2-3; D remains ambiguous. The origin of this receptor is a woman in her late teens or twenties with alopecia areata. Some clones in this sample may be carry-over from other donors' samples. The input for sequencing was whole blood, taken in connection with sensitization to the hapten diphenylcyclopropenone (DPC). Here the CDR3 DNA reads TGTGCCGTGGCCACAGATACGCAGTATTTT. It yields the protein CAVATDTQYF.